Below are 9 T cell receptor beta chains sequenced from a single sample in a study of preoperative IRX-2 immunotherapy in early breast cancer. TCRdb keeps only in-frame clones here, not all; method: immunoSEQ multiplex PCR. The top ten clones hold about 1.5% of a sample with 30,000 to 45,000 clones, 65% to 90% of them seen once. The treatment: preoperative locoregional IRX-2 cytokine immunotherapy. The source material was lymph node tissue, sampled after IRX-2 immunotherapy. Receptors were obtained from a human donor with breast cancer.

The V and J genes are TRBV30 and TRBJ1-5; the match to TRBD1 covers 8 bases. There are 13 residues in the CDR3. The V gene's germline CDR1 is GTSNPN and CDR2 SVGIG (reference sequence). The ends lost 2 bases at V and 6 bases at J; junction bases unmatched: 3. CDR3 in amino acids: CAWSMGQVQPQHF. CDR3 coding DNA: TGTGCCTGGAGTATGGGACAGGTTCAGCCCCAGCATTTT.

In this sample, this clone turned up a few times. CDR3 amino acids: CASSQEKIGNQPQHF. CDR3 DNA sequence: TGTGCCAGCAGCCAGGAAAAGATCGGCAATCAGCCCCAGCATTTT. The chain links TRBV11-3 to TRBJ1-5; D not certain. V lost 5 bases, J lost 2 bases, and 13 bases lay in between. The CDR3 sequence is 15 residues long. In germline, CDR1 is SGHNT, CDR2 YENEEA.

The V and J genes are TRBV11-3 and TRBJ2-7; 7 nucleotides agree with TRBD1. This CDR3 has 14 amino acids. The germline gives CDR1 SGHNT, CDR2 YENEEA. V gave up 3 bases and J gave up 5 bases; unmatched junction bases: 7. Here the CDR3 reads CASSFIDRVHEQYF. The CDR3 DNA follows: TGTGCCAGCAGCTTTATAGACAGGGTACACGAGCAGTACTTC. The full variable domain, in which reference TRBV11-3 and TRBJ2-7 provide the parts outside the CDR3, is EAGVVQSPRYKIIEKKQPVAFWCNPISGHNTLYWYLQNLGQGPELLIRYENEEAVDDSQLPKDRFSAERLKGVDSTLKIQPAELGDSAVYLCASSFIDRVHEQYFGPGTRLTVT.

This clone was observed a few times. The rearrangement links TRBV11-3 to TRBJ1-4; D uncertain. The CDR3 is 15 residues long. V gave up 5 bases and J gave up 0 bases, with 10 bases separating them. Per the germline V gene, CDR1 is SGHNT and CDR2 is YENEEA. The CDR3 sequence is CASSLPGTTNEKLFF. The CDR3 nucleotides are TGTGCCAGCAGCCTCCCCGGAACAACTAATGAAAAACTGTTTTTT. The entire variable domain, with the rest obtained from reference TRBV11-3 and TRBJ1-4, is as follows: EAGVVQSPRYKIIEKKQPVAFWCNPISGHNTLYWYLQNLGQGPELLIRYENEEAVDDSQLPKDRFSAERLKGVDSTLKIQPAELGDSAVYLCASSLPGTTNEKLFFGSGTQLSVL.

The V call is TRBV6-7, the J call TRBJ2-7, with D possibly being TRBD2 (6 bases). TRBV6-7 is identified as an open reading frame with a role that is uncertain. The CDR3 has 13 amino acids. Between the trimmed V and J ends, which lost 7 bases and 5 bases, there was a span of 15 bases. CDR3 region: CASIGEVIHEQYF. For the CDR3, the DNA is TGTGCCAGCATAGGGGAGGTGATCCACGAGCAGTACTTC.

This clone was seen only once. The chain is built from TRBV6-8 and TRBJ2-1, with 7 bases that match TRBD1. Germline lookup yields CDR1 MNHGY and CDR2 SAAAGT. The CDR3 runs 16 residues. V shed 4 bases and J 1 base; nucleotides not matched to a gene: 7. This CDR3 is CASSFTGATSYNEQFF. The CDR3 nucleotides are TGTGCCAGCAGTTTCACAGGGGCTACATCCTACAATGAGCAGTTCTTC.

This clone was recorded a few times. This rearrangement joins TRBV6-8 to TRBJ2-2; 8 bases agree with TRBD1. CDR1 and CDR2 (germline): MNHGY, SAAAGT. The trim removed 0 bases at V and 4 bases at J, leaving 7 bases unmatched. The CDR3 is 17 amino acids. Here the CDR3 reads CASSYSRTGSGTGELFF. CDR3 in DNA: TGTGCCAGCAGTTACTCTCGGACAGGGTCGGGCACCGGGGAGCTGTTTTTT.

A single count supports this clone. This chain connects TRBV19 to TRBJ2-5, with D possibly TRBD2 on 6 matching bases. CDR3 length: 15 amino acids. Germline CDR1 is LNHDA and CDR2 is SQIVND (reference sequence). The V end lost 8 bases, the J end lost 4 bases, and 20 bases lay between the germline ends. In nucleotides, the CDR3 is TGTGCCAGTGCCTCCGGGACTCCAATGGGAGAGACCCAGTACTTC. Translation gives CASASGTPMGETQYF.

V and J are TRBV6-8 and TRBJ2-1, with TRBD1 matching over 10 bases. The germline gives CDR1 MNHGY, CDR2 SAAAGT. V lost 6 bases to trimming and J lost 6 bases; unmatched junction nucleotides: 5. The CDR3 totals 14 residues. The CDR3 sequence is CASRGQGSRNEQFF. The CDR3 DNA reads as TGTGCCAGCAGGGGACAGGGGAGCCGCAATGAGCAGTTCTTC.